The T cell receptor (beta chain) described here comes from a study of Graves' ophthalmopathy and Graves' hyperthyroidism. At the level of the study: Calling hyperthyroidism stable required that no ophthalmopathy show up within 18 months of follow-up.

Germline V lookup: CDR1 DFQATT, CDR2 SNEGSKA (reference sequence). The V end was cut by 6 bases, the J end by 8 bases, with 10 bases between. The CDR3 covers 11 residues. This clonotype was counted only a few times. Its antigen remains unidentified. This may arise from a read error, as a much more abundant clone is one base away. For repertoire sequencing, the TCR beta CDR3 regions were amplified from RNA transcripts. After a first-round RT-PCR with HTBI primers, a second-round multiplex PCR was run. TCRdb used MiXCR to reprocess the multiplex PCR reads, holding one entry per CDR3 protein. Altogether around 1,200,000 distinct CDR3 sequences are present, less than 45% being singletons, with the ten largest covering around 10%. Among the hyperthyroidism patients, all were newly diagnosed, aged 18 to 65, with under 2 months' duration. Findings and caveats of the study: The model's ophthalmopathy progression predictions had approximately 71% sensitivity and less than 75% specificity. Also, most clonotypes expanded in the thyroid above 0.001 frequency appeared in blood.

The source is an adult man with Graves' hyperthyroidism. The gene calls are TRBV20-1 and TRBJ1-4; D not resolved. The sample consisted of peripheral blood or thyroid tissue (not recorded which). CDR3 DNA sequence: TGCAGTGCCACCGGCAGGGAAAAACTGTTTTTT. This encodes CSATGREKLFF.